This TCR beta chain was identified during a study of monozygotic twins with inflammatory bowel disease. An amount of about 3,500 ng of total RNA was used for each TCR library. Addition of UMIs with a 6-nucleotide sample barcode was achieved by template switching. TCRdb reprocessed the 5' RACE reads, keeping one entry per CDR3 protein, no DNA. Its listing shows a few hundred thousand distinct CDR3 sequences. The CDR3 has 14 amino acids. The rearrangement joins TRBV12-3 or TRBV12-4 to TRBJ1-1. The TCR was taken from a human donor with ulcerative colitis or Crohn's disease, or a healthy co-twin of an affected twin (not recorded which). Source material: blood. The CDR3: CASRLRRRNTEAFF.